This T cell receptor (beta chain) appears in the sequencing data of a study of shared clonotypes between healthy human individuals. TCRdb keeps only in-frame clones here, not all; method: immunoSEQ multiplex PCR. Among about 1.5 million clones listed, 95% to 99% were seen once. Trimming pared 3 bases from V and 3 bases from J, leaving 18 bases between. This CDR3 comprises 17 residues. Germline V lookup: CDR1 KGHSH, CDR2 LQKENI. The source of this sequence is a man aged 25 to 40 in good health. The material sequenced was naive CD4+ T cells sorted from blood. Subset here: CD45RA+ positively selected. V usage is TRBV18 and J usage is TRBJ2-4; D gene unclear. In DNA, the CDR3 is TGTGCCAGCTCACCCCTCCCCCCGGCCGTTAACAAAAACATTCAGTACTTC. As protein: CASSPLPPAVNKNIQYF.